The rows below give T cell receptor beta chains drawn from one sample of a study of response to subunit inactivated influenza vaccine. In TCRdb, the RT-PCR reads were re-called with MiXCR into one record per CDR3 protein. The table lists fewer than 700,000 distinct CDR3 sequences, 13% of them singletons. The specimen comprised PBMCs from blood, sampled about 40 days after vaccination. These receptors came from a middle-aged man who received an inactivated influenza vaccine. Each CDR3 is given with its conserved first and last residue. A D gene is named only where the DNA matches it firmly. The size of a clone is reported for some rows only, either as once, few or many, or as a class for expanded clones.

D | J | V | size | DNA | CDR3
NA | TRBJ2-1 | TRBV18 | NA | TGTGCCAGCTCACCACCGAAAGGGATCTACAATGAGCAGTTCTTC | CASSPPKGIYNEQFF
NA | TRBJ2-1 | TRBV10-3 | few | TGTGCCATCAGTGAAGGTTTGAATGAGCAGTTCTTC | CAISEGLNEQFF
TRBD2 | TRBJ2-3 | TRBV14 | NA | TGTGCCAGCAGCCCCTTTTCGGGGGGGGGTAGCACAGATACGCAGTATTTT | CASSPFSGGGSTDTQYF
NA | TRBJ1-6 | TRBV7-2 | NA | TGTGCCAGCAGCGCAGACCTTAATTCACCCCTCCACTTT | CASSADLNSPLHF
NA | TRBJ2-5 | TRBV5-6 | few | TGTGCCAGCAGTCTACCGGGACTGCGAGAGACCCAGTACTTC | CASSLPGLRETQYF
TRBD1 | TRBJ1-1 | TRBV28 | few | TGTGCCAGCAGTAACCCGGGACAGGGTATTGCTGAAGCTTTCTTT | CASSNPGQGIAEAFF
NA | TRBJ1-3 | TRBV18 | NA | TGTGCCAGCTCACCAAGGACAGTCTCTGGAAACACCATATATTTT | CASSPRTVSGNTIYF
TRBD1 | TRBJ2-3 | TRBV5-1 | few | TGCGCCAGCAGCACACCCGGACAGGGTAGCACAGATACGCAGTATTTT | CASSTPGQGSTDTQYF
NA | TRBJ2-1 | TRBV10-3 | many | TGTGCCATCAGCCTTGACTCATTTGAGCAGTTCTTC | CAISLDSFEQFF
NA | TRBJ1-1 | TRBV7-9 | NA | TGTGCCAGCAGCCCAGAAAACTGGGACACTGAAGCTTTCTTT | CASSPENWDTEAFF
NA | TRBJ1-5 | TRBV19 | once | TGTGCCAGTAGTGCTACGGAGGCGGTGCAGCCCCAGCATTTT | CASSATEAVQPQHF
NA | TRBJ2-7 | TRBV29-1 | NA | TGCAGCGTTGAAGGGCTTGGGCCGAGCTCCTACGAGCAGTACTTC | CSVEGLGPSSYEQYF
NA | TRBJ2-3 | TRBV2 | few | TGTGCCAGCACTCCGGATCCAGGACTTGGCACAGATACGCAGTATTTT | CASTPDPGLGTDTQYF
NA | TRBJ2-2 | TRBV11-2 | NA | TGTGCCAGCAGCTTAGGGACATTAAACACCGGGGAGCTGTTTTTT | CASSLGTLNTGELFF
NA | TRBJ2-7 | TRBV29-1 | many | TGCAGCGTTTACAGCGGCTACGAGCAGTACTTC | CSVYSGYEQYF
TRBD2 | TRBJ2-3 | TRBV5-1 | many | TGCGCCAGCAGCTTCGGTCTAGCGGGTCTGGAGGCCACAGATACGCAGTATTTT | CASSFGLAGLEATDTQYF
NA | TRBJ2-1 | TRBV6-6 | NA | TGTGCCAGCAGTTACCCGGGGTTCTTC | CASSYPGFF
NA | TRBJ2-5 | TRBV7-9 | NA | TGTGCCAGCAGACAAACCAAGGGGAATCAAGAGACCCAGTACTTC | CASRQTKGNQETQYF
NA | TRBJ2-3 | TRBV7-9 | NA | TGTGCCAGCAGCCCCGACCTCGATACGCAGTATTTT | CASSPDLDTQYF
NA | TRBJ2-2 | TRBV6-5 | many | TGTGCCAGCAGTTACTTCGGGATTGACACCGGGGAGCTGTTTTTT | CASSYFGIDTGELFF
NA | TRBJ2-1 | TRBV5-1 | NA | TGCGCCAACCGAATCTTGGCGGGGCACAATGAGCAGTTCTTC | CANRILAGHNEQFF
TRBD2 | TRBJ2-7 | TRBV7-3 | few | TGTGCCAGCGCTCCCAGAGCAAGCGGGAGCGACGAGCAGTACTTC | CASAPRASGSDEQYF
NA | TRBJ2-7 | TRBV5-1 | many | TGCGCCAGCAGCGCCAAACAGAGCCTGGGGGACTACGAGCAGTACTTC | CASSAKQSLGDYEQYF
NA | TRBJ1-1 | TRBV6-1 | many | TGTGCCAGCAGGACAGGCGGAGGGACTGAAGCTTTCTTT | CASRTGGGTEAFF
TRBD1 | TRBJ2-1 | TRBV7-2 | many | TGTGCCAGCAGCTTCGGACAGGCGGGTTCCAATGAGCAGTTCTTC | CASSFGQAGSNEQFF
TRBD2 | TRBJ2-5 | TRBV29-1 | NA | TGCAGCGTTAGACTAGCGGAATTCCAAGAGACCCAGTACTTC | CSVRLAEFQETQYF
TRBD2 | TRBJ2-3 | TRBV12-3/TRBV12-4 | NA | TGTGCCAGCAGTTCATGGACTAGACGCACAGATACGCAGTATTTT | CASSSWTRRTDTQYF
NA | TRBJ2-1 | TRBV24-1 | many | TGTGCCACCAGTGAGTCCGGGACCCCCCCCTTCGATGAGCAGTTCTTC | CATSESGTPPFDEQFF
NA | TRBJ2-7 | TRBV20-1 | few | TGCAGTGCTAGCCCCCAGCTGAGCTCCTACGAGCAGTACTTC | CSASPQLSSYEQYF
NA | TRBJ2-1 | TRBV3-1 | few | TGTGCCAGCAGCCAAGGGACGGGAGAGGTCTACAATGAGCAGTTCTTC | CASSQGTGEVYNEQFF
TRBD2 | TRBJ2-3 | TRBV7-2 | few | TGTGCCAGCAGCGAACTAGCGGGAGGCAGCACAGATACGCAGTATTTT | CASSELAGGSTDTQYF
TRBD1 | TRBJ2-2 | TRBV7-9 | NA | TGTGCCAGCAGCCGACAGGGAAACGTCGGGGAGCTGTTTTTT | CASSRQGNVGELFF
TRBD2 | TRBJ2-7 | TRBV9 | many | TGTGCCAGCAGCCCCCTTTTAGCGGGAGATGGTGAGCAGTACTTC | CASSPLLAGDGEQYF
NA | TRBJ2-1 | TRBV7-2 | NA | TGTGCCAGCAGCTTCGCCTCTGGGCGCTTGTACAATGAGCAGTTCTTC | CASSFASGRLYNEQFF
NA | TRBJ1-5 | TRBV20-1 | many | TGCAGTGCTAGAGAAGGGGGGGCCCAACAGCCCCAGCATTTT | CSAREGGAQQPQHF
TRBD2 | TRBJ2-5 | TRBV20-1 | many | TGCAGTGCTAATCTTGGCGGGGGAGTGGAGACCCAGTACTTC | CSANLGGGVETQYF
NA | TRBJ2-7 | TRBV29-1 | NA | TGCAGCGCCACTACAGCACCCTCCTACGAGCAGTACTTC | CSATTAPSYEQYF
NA | TRBJ2-1 | TRBV6-2/TRBV6-3 | few | TGTGCCAGCAGAGAATCGGGACTTTTTCTCAATGAGCAGTTCTTC | CASRESGLFLNEQFF
NA | TRBJ2-7 | TRBV4-3 | few | TGCGCCAGCAGCCAAGATCGAGGCACTGGTTACGAGCAGTACTTC | CASSQDRGTGYEQYF
NA | TRBJ2-7 | TRBV12-3/TRBV12-4 | many | TGTGCCAGCAGTTTAGTGCTTTTCGGGGAGAGCTCCTACGAGCAGTACTTC | CASSLVLFGESSYEQYF
TRBD2 | TRBJ2-1 | TRBV20-1 | few | TGCAGTGCTACCGGACTAGCGGGGTACGCTGAGCAGTTCTTC | CSATGLAGYAEQFF
NA | TRBJ2-3 | TRBV5-8 | NA | TGTGCCAGCAGCCCCGGGCCGCCCAGAGATACGCAGTATTTT | CASSPGPPRDTQYF
TRBD2 | TRBJ2-1 | TRBV7-3 | NA | TGTGCCAGCAGCTTATCCAGCGGGAGTTCTAATGAGCAGTTCTTC | CASSLSSGSSNEQFF
TRBD2 | TRBJ2-5 | TRBV12-3/TRBV12-4 | few | TGTGCCAGCAGTGTTGCGGGGGGTTCAGAGACCCAGTACTTC | CASSVAGGSETQYF
TRBD1 | TRBJ2-7 | TRBV2 | few | TGTGCCAGCAGCGAGTTCAGGGGGAGCTCCTACGAGCAGTACTTC | CASSEFRGSSYEQYF
NA | TRBJ2-2 | TRBV28 | NA | TGTGCCAGCAGTTTTGGACTCTCTAACACCGGGGAGCTGTTTTTT | CASSFGLSNTGELFF
TRBD2 | TRBJ2-2 | TRBV9 | few | TGTGCCAGCAGCGCTAGCGGGGGTAACACCGGGGAGCTGTTTTTT | CASSASGGNTGELFF
NA | TRBJ2-3 | TRBV6-1 | NA | TGTGCCAGCACCCCGATGGGGGCCCGCACAGATACGCAGTATTTT | CASTPMGARTDTQYF
NA | TRBJ2-5 | TRBV21-1 | few | TGTGCCAGCAGCCGCATGATACAAGAGACCCAGTACTTC | CASSRMIQETQYF
NA | TRBJ1-2 | TRBV6-2/TRBV6-3 | few | TGTGCCAGCAAGCAGGGAGGTGGCTACACCTTC | CASKQGGGYTF
NA | TRBJ2-2 | TRBV2 | few | TGTGCCAGCAGTGTTAAGATTAACACCGGGGAGCTGTTTTTT | CASSVKINTGELFF